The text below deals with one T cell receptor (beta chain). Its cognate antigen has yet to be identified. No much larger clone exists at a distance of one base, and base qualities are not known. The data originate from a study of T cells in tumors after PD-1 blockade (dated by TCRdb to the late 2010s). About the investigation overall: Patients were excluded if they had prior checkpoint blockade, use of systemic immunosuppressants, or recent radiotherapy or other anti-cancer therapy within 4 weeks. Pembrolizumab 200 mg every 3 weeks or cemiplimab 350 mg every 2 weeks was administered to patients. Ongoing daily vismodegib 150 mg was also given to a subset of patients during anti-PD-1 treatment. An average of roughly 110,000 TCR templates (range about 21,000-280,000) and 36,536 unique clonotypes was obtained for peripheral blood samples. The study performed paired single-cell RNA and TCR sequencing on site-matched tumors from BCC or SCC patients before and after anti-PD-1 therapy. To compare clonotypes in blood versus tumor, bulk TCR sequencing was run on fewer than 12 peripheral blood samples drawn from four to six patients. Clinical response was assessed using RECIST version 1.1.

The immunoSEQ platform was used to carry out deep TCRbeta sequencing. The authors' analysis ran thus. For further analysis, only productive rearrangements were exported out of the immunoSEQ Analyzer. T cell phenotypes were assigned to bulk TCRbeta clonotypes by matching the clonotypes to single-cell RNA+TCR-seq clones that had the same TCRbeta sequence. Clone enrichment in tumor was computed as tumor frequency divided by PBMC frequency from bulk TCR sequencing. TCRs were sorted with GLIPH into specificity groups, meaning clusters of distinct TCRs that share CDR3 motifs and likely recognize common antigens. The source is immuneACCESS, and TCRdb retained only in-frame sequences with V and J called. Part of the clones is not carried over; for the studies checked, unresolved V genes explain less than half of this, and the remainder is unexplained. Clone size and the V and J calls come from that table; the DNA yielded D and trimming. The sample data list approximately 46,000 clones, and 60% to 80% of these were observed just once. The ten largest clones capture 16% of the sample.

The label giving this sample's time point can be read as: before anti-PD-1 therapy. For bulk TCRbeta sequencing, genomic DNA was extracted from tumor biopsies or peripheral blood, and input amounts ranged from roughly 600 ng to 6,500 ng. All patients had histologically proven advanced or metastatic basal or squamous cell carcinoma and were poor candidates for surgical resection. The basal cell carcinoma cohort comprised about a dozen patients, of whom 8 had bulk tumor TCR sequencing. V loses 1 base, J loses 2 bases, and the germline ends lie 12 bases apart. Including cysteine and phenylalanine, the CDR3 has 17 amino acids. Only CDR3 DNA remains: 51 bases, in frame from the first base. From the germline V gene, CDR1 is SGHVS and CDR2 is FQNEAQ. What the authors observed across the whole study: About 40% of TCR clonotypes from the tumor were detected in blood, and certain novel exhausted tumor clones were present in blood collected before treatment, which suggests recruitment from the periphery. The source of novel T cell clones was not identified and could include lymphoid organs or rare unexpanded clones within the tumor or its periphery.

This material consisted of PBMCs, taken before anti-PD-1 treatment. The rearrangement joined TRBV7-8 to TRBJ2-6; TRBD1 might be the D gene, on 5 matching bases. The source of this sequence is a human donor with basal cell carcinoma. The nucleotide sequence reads TGTGCCAGCAGCTTAGGCAGGGAAGGGCCTGGGGCCAACGTCCTGACTTTC. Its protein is CASSLGREGPGANVLTF. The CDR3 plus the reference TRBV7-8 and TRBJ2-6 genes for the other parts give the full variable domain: GAGVSQSPRYKVAKRGQDVALRCDPISGHVSLFWYQQALGQGPEFLTYFQNEAQLDKSGLPSDRFFAERPEGSVSTLKIQRTQQEDSAVYLCASSLGREGPGANVLTFGAGSRLTVL.